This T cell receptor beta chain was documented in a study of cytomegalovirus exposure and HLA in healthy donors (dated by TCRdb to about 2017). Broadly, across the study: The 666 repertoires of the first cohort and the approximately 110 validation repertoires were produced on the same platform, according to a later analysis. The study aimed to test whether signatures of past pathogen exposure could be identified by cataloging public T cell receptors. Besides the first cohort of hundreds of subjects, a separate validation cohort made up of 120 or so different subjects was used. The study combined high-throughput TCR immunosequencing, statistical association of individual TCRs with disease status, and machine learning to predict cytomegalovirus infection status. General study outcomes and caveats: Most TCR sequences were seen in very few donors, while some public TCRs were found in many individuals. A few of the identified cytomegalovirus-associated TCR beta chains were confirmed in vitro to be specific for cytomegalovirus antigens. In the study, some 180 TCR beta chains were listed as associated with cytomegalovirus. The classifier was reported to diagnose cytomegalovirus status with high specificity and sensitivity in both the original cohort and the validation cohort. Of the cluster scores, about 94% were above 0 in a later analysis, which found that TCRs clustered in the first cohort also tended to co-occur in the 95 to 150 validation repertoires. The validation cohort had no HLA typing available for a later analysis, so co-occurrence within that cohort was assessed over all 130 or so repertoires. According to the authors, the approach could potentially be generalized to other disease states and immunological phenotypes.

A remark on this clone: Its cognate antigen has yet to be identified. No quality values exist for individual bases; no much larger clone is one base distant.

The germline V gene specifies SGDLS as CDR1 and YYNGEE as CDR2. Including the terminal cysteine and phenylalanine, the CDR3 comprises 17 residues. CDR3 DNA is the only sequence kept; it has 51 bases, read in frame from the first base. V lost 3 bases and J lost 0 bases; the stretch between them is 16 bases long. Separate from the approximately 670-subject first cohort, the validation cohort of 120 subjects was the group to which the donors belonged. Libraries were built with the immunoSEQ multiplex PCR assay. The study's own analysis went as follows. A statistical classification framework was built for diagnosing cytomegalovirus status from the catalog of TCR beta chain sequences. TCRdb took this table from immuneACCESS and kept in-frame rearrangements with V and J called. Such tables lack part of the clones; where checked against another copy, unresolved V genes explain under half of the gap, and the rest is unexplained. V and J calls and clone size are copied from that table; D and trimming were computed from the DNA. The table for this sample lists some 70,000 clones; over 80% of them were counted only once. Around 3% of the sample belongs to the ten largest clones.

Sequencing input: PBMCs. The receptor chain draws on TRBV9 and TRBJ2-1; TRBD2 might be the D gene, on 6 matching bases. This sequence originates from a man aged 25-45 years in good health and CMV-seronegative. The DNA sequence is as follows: TGTGCCAGCAGCGATCAGCTAGCGTGGGGCTCCTACAATGAGCAGTTCTTC. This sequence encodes CASSDQLAWGSYNEQFF.